This record covers a single T cell receptor beta chain. The germline CDR1 and CDR2 sequences are SGHAT and FQDESV (reference sequence). The CDR3 consists of 15 residues. After removal of 5 bases from V and 7 bases from J, the junction contained 12 bases not matched to a gene. The data were obtained in a study of control samples from healthy donors and cancer patients. The protocol was immunoSEQ multiplex PCR, while the TCRdb copy is restricted to in-frame clones and leaves out a portion. The sample has tens of thousands of clones, approximately 90% seen once; the top ten hold around 23%. This chain joins TRBV11-1 and TRBJ2-3, with 7 bases lining up with TRBD1. Sequenced material: PBMCs. The source is a woman in her forties with head and neck cancer. The chain's CDR3 is CASSDRDRLTNTQYF. CDR3 bases: TGTGCCAGCAGCGACCGGGACAGACTCACGAATACGCAGTATTTT.